The clone carrying this T cell receptor (beta chain) was detected only once. The target antigen is unknown. Per the germline V gene, CDR1 is LNHNV and CDR2 is YYDKDF (reference sequence). The germline V and J ends were trimmed by 5 bases and 7 bases, with 15 bases remaining between them. CDR3 length: 14 amino acids. Some second doses came at about 4 weeks and others at about 12 weeks; these were pooled. These data originate in a study of T cell responses to AZD1222 COVID-19 vaccine. Study outcomes and limitations: Across spike, vaccine-associated CD4 TCRs were found, dominant at 160-218 and 743-854. Most donors were white British, females outnumbered males, and clonal diversity was possibly underestimated.

Generated by immunoSEQ multiplex PCR, the TCRdb table keeps only in-frame clones and is missing some. The table records more than 120,000 clones, approximately 90% of them present only once. Sequenced here: peripheral blood, sampled 28 days after the second AZD1222 dose. This chain joins TRBV15 and TRBJ2-1; D is ambiguous. The origin of this receptor is an adult who received the AZD1222 COVID-19 vaccine. CDR3: CATSVFSSLNEQFF. The DNA for the CDR3 is TGTGCCACCAGCGTTTTCTCTAGTTTGAATGAGCAGTTCTTC.